The source of this T cell receptor beta chain is a study of cytomegalovirus exposure and HLA in healthy donors. Study-level results: In a later analysis, TCR beta V- and J-gene trimming was associated with a missense DCLRE1C variant. Specificity for CMV antigens was confirmed in vitro for a few of the CMV-associated chains.

Regarding this clone: The target antigen is unknown.

Amplification used 60 Vbeta primers and 13 Jbeta primers. Assay: immunoSEQ multiplex PCR; the TCRdb copy retains only in-frame clones and omits some. The sample includes roughly 78,000 clones, over 50% seen only once; the top ten take about a fifth. The sample taken for sequencing was PBMCs. The sequence was obtained from a man in his forties or fifties in good health and CMV-seropositive.

The CDR3 DNA follows: TGTGCCAGCAGCTCTGGGACAGCTAACTATGGCTACACCTTC. It specifies CASSSGTANYGYTF. The chain links TRBV9 to TRBJ1-2, with 7 positions matching TRBD1. The junction had 3 bases not matched to a gene; V was cut back by 4 bases and J by 0 bases. CDR1 SGDLS and CDR2 YYNGEE come from the germline V gene. The CDR3 runs to 14 residues. The full variable domain, rest sourced from reference TRBV9 and TRBJ1-2, is DSGVTQTPKHLITATGQRVTLRCSPRSGDLSVYWYQQSLDQGLQFLIQYYNGEERAKGNILERFSAQQFPDLHSELNLSSLELGDSALYFCASSSGTANYGYTFGSGTRLTVV.